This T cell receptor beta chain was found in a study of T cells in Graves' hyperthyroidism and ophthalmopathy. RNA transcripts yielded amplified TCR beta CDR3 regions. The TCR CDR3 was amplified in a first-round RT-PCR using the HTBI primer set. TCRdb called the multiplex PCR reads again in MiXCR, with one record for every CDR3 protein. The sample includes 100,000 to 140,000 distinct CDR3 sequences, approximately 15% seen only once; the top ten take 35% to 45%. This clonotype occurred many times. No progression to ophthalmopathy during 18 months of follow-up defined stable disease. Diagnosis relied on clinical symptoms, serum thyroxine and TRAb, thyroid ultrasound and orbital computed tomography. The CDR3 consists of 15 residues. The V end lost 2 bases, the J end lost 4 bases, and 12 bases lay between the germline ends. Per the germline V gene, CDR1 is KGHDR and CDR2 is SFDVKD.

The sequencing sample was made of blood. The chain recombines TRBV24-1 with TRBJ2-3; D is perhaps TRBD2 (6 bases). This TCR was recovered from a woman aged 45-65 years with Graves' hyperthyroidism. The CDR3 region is CATSDSALAADTQYF. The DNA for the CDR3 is TGTGCCACCAGTGATTCGGCACTAGCAGCAGATACGCAGTATTTT.